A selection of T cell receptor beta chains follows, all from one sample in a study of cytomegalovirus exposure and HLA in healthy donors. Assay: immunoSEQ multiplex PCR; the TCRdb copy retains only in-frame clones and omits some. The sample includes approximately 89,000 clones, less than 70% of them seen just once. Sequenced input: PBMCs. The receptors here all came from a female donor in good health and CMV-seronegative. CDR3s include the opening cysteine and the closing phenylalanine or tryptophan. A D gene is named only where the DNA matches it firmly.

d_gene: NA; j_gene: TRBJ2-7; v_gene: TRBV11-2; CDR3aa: CASSLNRVHEQYF
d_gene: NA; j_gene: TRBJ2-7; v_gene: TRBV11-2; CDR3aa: CASSLALGWEQYF
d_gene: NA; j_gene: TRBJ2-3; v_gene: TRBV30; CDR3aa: CAWSQLPRGDTQYF
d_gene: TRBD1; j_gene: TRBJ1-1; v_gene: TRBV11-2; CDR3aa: CASSSPGQYYMNTEAFF
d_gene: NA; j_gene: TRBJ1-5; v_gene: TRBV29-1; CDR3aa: CSVAGRGVDQPQHF
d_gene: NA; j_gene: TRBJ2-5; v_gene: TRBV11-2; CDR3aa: CASSLGSSAETQYF
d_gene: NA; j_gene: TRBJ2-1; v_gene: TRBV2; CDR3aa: CASSIPGHYLDEQFF
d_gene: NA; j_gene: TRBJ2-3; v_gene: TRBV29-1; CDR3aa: CSVKGRGAARSTDTQYF
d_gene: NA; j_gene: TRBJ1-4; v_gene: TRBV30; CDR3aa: CAWSVRQGTNEKLFF
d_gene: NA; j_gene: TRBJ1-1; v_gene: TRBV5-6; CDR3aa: CASSLGTGSTEAFF
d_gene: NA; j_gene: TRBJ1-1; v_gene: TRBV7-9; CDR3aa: CASSSGEAFF
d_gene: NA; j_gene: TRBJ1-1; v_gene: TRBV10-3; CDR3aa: CAISGGGVTEAFF
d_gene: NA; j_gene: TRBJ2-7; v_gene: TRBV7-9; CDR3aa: CASSLSYEQYF
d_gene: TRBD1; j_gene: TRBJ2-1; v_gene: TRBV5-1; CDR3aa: CASSLRTGNEQFF
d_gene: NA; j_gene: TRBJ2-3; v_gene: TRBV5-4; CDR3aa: CASSSGLDTQYF
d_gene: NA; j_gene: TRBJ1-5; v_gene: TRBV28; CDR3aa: CASSFGIQPQHF
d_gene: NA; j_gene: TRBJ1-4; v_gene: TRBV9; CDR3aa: CASSVGSGEKLFF
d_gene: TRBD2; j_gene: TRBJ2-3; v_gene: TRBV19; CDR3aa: CASSPLAGGRTDTQYF
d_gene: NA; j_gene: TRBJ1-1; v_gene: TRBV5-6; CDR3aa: CASTPTSGKTEAFF
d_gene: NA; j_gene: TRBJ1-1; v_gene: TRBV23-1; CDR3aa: CASYGSRVYRSTEAFF
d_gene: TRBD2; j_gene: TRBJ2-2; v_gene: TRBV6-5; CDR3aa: CASSPGLAGIGELFF
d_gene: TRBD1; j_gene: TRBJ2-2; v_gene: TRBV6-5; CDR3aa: CASSEQGSTGELFF
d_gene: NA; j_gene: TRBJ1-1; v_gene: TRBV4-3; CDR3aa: CASSQDRGGWTEAFF
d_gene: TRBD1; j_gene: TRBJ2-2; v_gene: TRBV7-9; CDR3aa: CSSSSGQGETGELFF
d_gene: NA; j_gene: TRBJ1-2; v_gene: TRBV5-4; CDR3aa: CASAPGPDANYGYTF
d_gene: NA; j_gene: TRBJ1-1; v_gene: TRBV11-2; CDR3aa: CASSLGRRELRAEAFF
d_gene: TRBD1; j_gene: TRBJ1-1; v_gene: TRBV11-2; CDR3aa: CASSLGRGRFMNTEAFF